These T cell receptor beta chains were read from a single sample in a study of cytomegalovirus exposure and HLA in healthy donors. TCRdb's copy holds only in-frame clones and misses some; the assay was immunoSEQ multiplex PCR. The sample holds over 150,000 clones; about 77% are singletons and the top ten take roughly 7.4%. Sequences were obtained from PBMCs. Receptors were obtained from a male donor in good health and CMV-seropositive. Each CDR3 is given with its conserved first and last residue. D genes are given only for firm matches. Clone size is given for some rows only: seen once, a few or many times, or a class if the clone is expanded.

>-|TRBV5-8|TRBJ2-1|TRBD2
TGTGCCAGCAGCTGGGGGGGACGGTACAATGAGCAGTTCTTC
CASSWGGRYNEQFF
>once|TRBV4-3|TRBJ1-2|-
TGCGCCAGCAGCCAAATCCCAGGGGCTCGCTATGGCTACACCTTC
CASSQIPGARYGYTF
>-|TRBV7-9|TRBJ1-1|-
TGTGCCAGCACCCCTTCGAGGGCTCGCACTGAAGCTTTCTTT
CASTPSRARTEAFF
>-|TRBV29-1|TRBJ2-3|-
TGCAGCTTCGGTGACAGCACGGATACGCAGTATTTT
CSFGDSTDTQYF
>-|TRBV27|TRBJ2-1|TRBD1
TGTGCCAGCCGCCTTAGGGACAGGGGTCCAAGGTCGGATGAGCAGTTCTTC
CASRLRDRGPRSDEQFF
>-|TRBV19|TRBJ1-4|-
TGTGCCAGTAGTATGGAGGGTACAGAAAATGAAAAACTGTTTTTT
CASSMEGTENEKLFF
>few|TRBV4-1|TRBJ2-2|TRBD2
TGCGCCAGCAGCCAATTACAAAGCGGGGGGGTGGCCGGGGAGCTGTTTTTT
CASSQLQSGGVAGELFF
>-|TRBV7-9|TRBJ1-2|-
TGTGCCAGCAGCTTAGAGAGGACAGAAGCTGGCTACACCTTC
CASSLERTEAGYTF
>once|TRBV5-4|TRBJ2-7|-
TGTGCCAGCAGCTTTGCAGGGGCTGCCCCGCGGGAGCAGTACTTC
CASSFAGAAPREQYF
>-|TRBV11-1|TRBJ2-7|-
TGTGCCAGCAGCTTATTCAGGACTAACGAGCAGTACTTC
CASSLFRTNEQYF
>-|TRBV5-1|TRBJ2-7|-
TGCGCCAGCAGCTTGAACATGGGCGAGCAGTACTTC
CASSLNMGEQYF
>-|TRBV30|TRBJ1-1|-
TGTGCCTGGAGTGTACAGGGGAACACTGAAGCTTTCTTT
CAWSVQGNTEAFF
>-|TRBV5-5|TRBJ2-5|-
TGTGCCAGCAGCTTGAGGGTGGGGGGCCAAGAGACCCAGTACTTC
CASSLRVGGQETQYF
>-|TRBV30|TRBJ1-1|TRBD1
TGTGCCTGGAGGCAGGGGGCGAGCACTGAAGCTTTCTTT
CAWRQGASTEAFF
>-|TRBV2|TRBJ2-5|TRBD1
TGTGCCAGCAGTAGAACAGGGGAAGAGACCCAGTACTTC
CASSRTGEETQYF
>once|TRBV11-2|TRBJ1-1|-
TGTGCCAGCAGCCGACAGCTGAACACTGAAGCTTTCTTT
CASSRQLNTEAFF
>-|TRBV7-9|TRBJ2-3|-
TGTGCCAGCAGCTTTGGATTGCGGGATACGCAGTATTTT
CASSFGLRDTQYF
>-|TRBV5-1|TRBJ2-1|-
TGCGCCAGCAGCTTTCGGACAGTTAGGAGCTCCTACAATGAGCAGTTCTTC
CASSFRTVRSSYNEQFF
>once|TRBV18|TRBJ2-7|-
TGTGCCAGCTCACCAGACATAACCTACGAGCAGTACTTC
CASSPDITYEQYF
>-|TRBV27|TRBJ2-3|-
TGTGCCAGCAGTTTGATCGGTAAAGATACGCAGTATTTT
CASSLIGKDTQYF
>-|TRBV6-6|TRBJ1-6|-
TGTGCCAGCAGTTACTCCAGGGGAGATAATTCACCCCTCCACTTT
CASSYSRGDNSPLHF
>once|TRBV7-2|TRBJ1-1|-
TGTGCCAGCAGCCCATCCAGGGAACTTGAAGCTTTCTTT
CASSPSRELEAFF
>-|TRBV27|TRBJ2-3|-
TGTGCCAGCAGTTTATCGGAGGCAGATACGCAGTATTTT
CASSLSEADTQYF
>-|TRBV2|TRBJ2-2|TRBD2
TGTGCCAGCAGCCCAACAGCGGGAGTTAACACCGGGGAGCTGTTTTTT
CASSPTAGVNTGELFF
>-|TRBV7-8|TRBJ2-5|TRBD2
TGTGCCAGCAGCTTTTCAGCGGGGGTAGAGACCCAGTACTTC
CASSFSAGVETQYF
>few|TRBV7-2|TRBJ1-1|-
TGTGCCAGCAGCTTTGGACAAAAAGACTCGAACACTGAAGCTTTCTTT
CASSFGQKDSNTEAFF
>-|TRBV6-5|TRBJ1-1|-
TGTGCCAGCAGTTACTCACGGCATCCGGGGTACACTGAAGCTTTCTTT
CASSYSRHPGYTEAFF
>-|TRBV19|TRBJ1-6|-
TGTGCCAGTAGTGCCGGGGGTGGTTCACCCCTCCACTTT
CASSAGGGSPLHF
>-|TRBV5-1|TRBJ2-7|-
TGCGCCAGCAGCTTGGAGGGGGATCGATACGAGCAGTACTTC
CASSLEGDRYEQYF
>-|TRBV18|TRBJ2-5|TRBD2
TGTGCCAGCTCACCATCGGCTAGCGGGCAAGAGACCCAGTACTTC
CASSPSASGQETQYF
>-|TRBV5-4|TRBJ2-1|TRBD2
TGTGCCAGCAGCTTGATACTAGCGGGGGGCAATGAGCAGTTCTTC
CASSLILAGGNEQFF
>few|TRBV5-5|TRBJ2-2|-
TGTGCCAGCAGCCAAGGGGGCGGGGAAGTTACCGGGGAGCTGTTTTTT
CASSQGGGEVTGELFF
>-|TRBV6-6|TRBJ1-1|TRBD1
TGTGCCAGCAGTACGGACAGGGCGAGGAACACTGAAGCTTTCTTT
CASSTDRARNTEAFF
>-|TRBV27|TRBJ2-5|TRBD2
TGTGCCAGACACTCCGGTGTGCGGGGGGCCGCCCAAGAGACCCAGTACTTC
CARHSGVRGAAQETQYF
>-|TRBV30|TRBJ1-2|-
TGTGCCTGGAGTGTTAGCTACCGCAGCGGAGGCTACACCTTC
CAWSVSYRSGGYTF
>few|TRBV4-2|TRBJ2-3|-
TGTGCCAGCAGCCAAGAAGGTGGCGGGGGCCCAGATACGCAGTATTTT
CASSQEGGGGPDTQYF
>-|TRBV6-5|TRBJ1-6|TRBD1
TGTGCCAGCAGTTTCCTGGGACAGGGGTTGGATTCACCCCTCCACTTT
CASSFLGQGLDSPLHF
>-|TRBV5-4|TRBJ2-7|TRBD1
TGTGCCAGCAGCCTAGAAACAGGGGGTAGGTACGAGCAGTACTTC
CASSLETGGRYEQYF
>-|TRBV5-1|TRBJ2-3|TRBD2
TGCGCCAGCAGCTCGTTAGCGGGGGGTCCCTTTAGCACAGATACGCAGTATTTT
CASSSLAGGPFSTDTQYF
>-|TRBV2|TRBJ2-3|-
TGTGCCAGCAGTGACGTCAGGGTGAGCACAGATACGCAGTATTTT
CASSDVRVSTDTQYF
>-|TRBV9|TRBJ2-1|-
TGTGCCAGCAGCGTATCCGGCGGGGAGTACAATGAGCAGTTCTTC
CASSVSGGEYNEQFF